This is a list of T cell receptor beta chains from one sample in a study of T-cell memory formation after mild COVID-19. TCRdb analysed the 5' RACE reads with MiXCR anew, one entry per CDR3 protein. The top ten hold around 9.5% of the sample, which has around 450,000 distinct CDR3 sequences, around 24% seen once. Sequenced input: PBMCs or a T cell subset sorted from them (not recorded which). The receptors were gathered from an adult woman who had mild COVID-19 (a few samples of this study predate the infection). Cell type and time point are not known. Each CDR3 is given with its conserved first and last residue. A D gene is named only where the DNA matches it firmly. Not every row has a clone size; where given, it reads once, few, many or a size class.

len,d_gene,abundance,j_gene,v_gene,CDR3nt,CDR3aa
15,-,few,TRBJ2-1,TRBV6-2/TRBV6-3,TGTGCCAGCAGTTATATCGGGGAGATATACAATGAGCAGTTCTTC,CASSYIGEIYNEQFF
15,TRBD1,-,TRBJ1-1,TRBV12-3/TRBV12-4,TGTGCCAGCAGTGACAGGGGCGCGATGAACACTGAAGCTTTCTTT,CASSDRGAMNTEAFF
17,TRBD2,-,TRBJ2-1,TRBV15,TGTGCCACCAGCAGAGGAGGAGGGACTAGCGGGACCGATGAGCAGTTCTTC,CATSRGGGTSGTDEQFF
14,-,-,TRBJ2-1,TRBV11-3,TGTGCCAGCAGCTGGGGAGGAAAAAACAATGAGCAGTTCTTC,CASSWGGKNNEQFF
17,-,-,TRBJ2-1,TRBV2,TGTGCCAGCAGTGGGCGGTTTGCTAGCGTCAATAGAAATGAGCAGTTCTTC,CASSGRFASVNRNEQFF
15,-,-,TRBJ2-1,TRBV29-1,TGCAGCGTTGAAGATCAGGAGTCCACCTACAATGAGCAGTTCTTC,CSVEDQESTYNEQFF
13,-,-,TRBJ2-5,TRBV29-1,TGCAGCGCGCGGGACAGCTCTCAAGAGACCCAGTACTTC,CSARDSSQETQYF
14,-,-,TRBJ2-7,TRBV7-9,TGTGCCAGCAGCTTAGTGGACGGGACCTACGAGCAGTACTTC,CASSLVDGTYEQYF
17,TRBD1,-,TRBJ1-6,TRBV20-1,TGCAGTGCTAGAGATTCGTCTACAGGGGGGCGGAATTCACCCCTCCACTTT,CSARDSSTGGRNSPLHF
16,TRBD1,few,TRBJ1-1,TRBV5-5,TGTGCCAGCAGCTTGGGCTACAGGGGGTCCTACACTGAAGCTTTCTTT,CASSLGYRGSYTEAFF
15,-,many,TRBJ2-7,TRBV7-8,TGTGCCAGCAGCTCTCAGGGTGGTCCCCCCCTTGAGCAGTACTTC,CASSSQGGPPLEQYF
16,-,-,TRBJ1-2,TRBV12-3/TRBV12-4,TGTGCCAGCAGTTTTTCCGCGGACGGATCTAACTATGGCTACACCTTC,CASSFSADGSNYGYTF
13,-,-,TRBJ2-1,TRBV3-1,TGTGCCAGCAGCCAAGATCCAGCAAATGAGCAGTTCTTC,CASSQDPANEQFF
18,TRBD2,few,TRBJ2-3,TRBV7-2,TGTGCCAGCAGAACTAGGGGGACTAGCGGGAGCCGAGTCAATACGCAGTATTTT,CASRTRGTSGSRVNTQYF
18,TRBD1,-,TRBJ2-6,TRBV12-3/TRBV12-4,TGTGCCAGCAGCTCCGGGACAGGGGGGATCTCTGGGGCCAACGTCCTGACTTTC,CASSSGTGGISGANVLTF
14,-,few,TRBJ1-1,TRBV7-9,TGTGCCAGCAGCTTAGCGGCAGGGTTGGCTGAAGCTTTCTTT,CASSLAAGLAEAFF
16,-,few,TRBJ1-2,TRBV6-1,TGTGCCACTTACCGGGACCACGGTGGGGCCAACTATGGCTACACCTTC,CATYRDHGGANYGYTF
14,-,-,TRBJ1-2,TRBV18,TGTGCCAGCTCACCACCAGGGGACTACTATGGCTACACCTTC,CASSPPGDYYGYTF
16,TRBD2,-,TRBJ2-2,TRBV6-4,TGTGCCAGCAGTGAATCGGCTAGCGGGGATACCGGGGAGCTGTTTTTT,CASSESASGDTGELFF
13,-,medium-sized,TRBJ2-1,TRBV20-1,TGCAGTGCTAGAGGGACTCTTGCTGGAGAGCAGTTCTTC,CSARGTLAGEQFF
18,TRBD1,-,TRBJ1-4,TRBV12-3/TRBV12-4,TGTGCCAGCAGTTCGCCTCGGACAGGGCCGACAACTAATGAAAAACTGTTTTTT,CASSSPRTGPTTNEKLFF
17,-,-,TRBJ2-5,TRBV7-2,TGTGCCAGCAGCCCTTGGGGGGGCGCCGAACTCCAAGAGACCCAGTACTTC,CASSPWGGAELQETQYF
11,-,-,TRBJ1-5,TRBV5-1,TGCGCCAGCAGCCCGTGCTGGCCCCAGCATTTT,CASSPCWPQHF
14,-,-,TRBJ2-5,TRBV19,TGTGCCAGTAGTATAGGGCCCAGCCAAGAGACCCAGTACTTC,CASSIGPSQETQYF
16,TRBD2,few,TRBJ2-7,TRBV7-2,TGTGCCAGCAGCTTAGGTCCTGCGGGGGGGTCCTACGAGCAGTACTTC,CASSLGPAGGSYEQYF
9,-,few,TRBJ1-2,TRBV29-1,TGCAGCGTTGACTATGGCTACACCTTC,CSVDYGYTF
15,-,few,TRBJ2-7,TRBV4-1,TGCGCCAGCAGCCAAGAGCCTAGCAGCTCCTACGAGCAGTACTTC,CASSQEPSSSYEQYF
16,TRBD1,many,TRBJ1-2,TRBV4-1,TGCGCCAGCAGCCAAATGACAGGGATGTCGTTCGGGGGCTACACCTTC,CASSQMTGMSFGGYTF
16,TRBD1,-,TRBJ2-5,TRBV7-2,TGTGCCAGCAGCTTAGATAATGGACAGGGCGGTGAGACCCAGTACTTC,CASSLDNGQGGETQYF
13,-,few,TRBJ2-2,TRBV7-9,TGTGCCAGCAGCCCCTTGGTCACCGGGGAGCTGTTTTTT,CASSPLVTGELFF
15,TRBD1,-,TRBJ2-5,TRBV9,TGTGCCAGCAGCGTAGCTTCGGACAGGTCAGAGACCCAGTACTTC,CASSVASDRSETQYF
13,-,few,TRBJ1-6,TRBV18,TGTGCCAGCAAAACAGGGCGCGGGGATCCCCTCCACTTT,CASKTGRGDPLHF
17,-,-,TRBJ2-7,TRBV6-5,TGTGCCAGCAGCCGCCTCCCCGGGACGGGGACGTCCTACGAGCAGTACTTC,CASSRLPGTGTSYEQYF